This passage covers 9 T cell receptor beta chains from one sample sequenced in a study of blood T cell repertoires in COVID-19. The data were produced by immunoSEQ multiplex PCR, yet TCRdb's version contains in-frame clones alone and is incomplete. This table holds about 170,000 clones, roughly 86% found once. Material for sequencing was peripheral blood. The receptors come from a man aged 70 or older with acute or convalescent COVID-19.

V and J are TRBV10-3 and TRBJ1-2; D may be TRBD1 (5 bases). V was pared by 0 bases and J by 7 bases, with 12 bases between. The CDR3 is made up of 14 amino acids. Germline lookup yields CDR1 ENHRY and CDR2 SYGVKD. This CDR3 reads CAISESAGKVGYTF. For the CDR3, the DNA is TGTGCCATCAGTGAGTCGGCAGGGAAAGTTGGCTACACCTTC.

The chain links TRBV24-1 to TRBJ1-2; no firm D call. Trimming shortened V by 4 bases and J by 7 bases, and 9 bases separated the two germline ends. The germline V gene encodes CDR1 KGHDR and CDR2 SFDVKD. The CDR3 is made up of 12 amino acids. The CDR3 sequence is CATSEPGSGYTF. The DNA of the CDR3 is TGTGCCACCAGTGAGCCGGGGAGTGGCTACACCTTC.

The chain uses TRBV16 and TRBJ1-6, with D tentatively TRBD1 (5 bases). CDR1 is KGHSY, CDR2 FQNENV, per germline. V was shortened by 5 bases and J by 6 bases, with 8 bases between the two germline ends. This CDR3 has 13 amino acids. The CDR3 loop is CASSDSRNSPLHF. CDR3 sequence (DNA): TGTGCCAGCAGCGACAGTCGTAATTCACCCCTCCACTTT. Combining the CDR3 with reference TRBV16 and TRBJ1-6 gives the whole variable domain GEEVAQTPKHLVRGEGQKAKLYCAPIKGHSYVFWYQQVLKNEFKFLISFQNENVFDETGMPKERFSAKCLPNSPCSLEIQATKLEDSAVYFCASSDSRNSPLHFGNGTRLTVT.

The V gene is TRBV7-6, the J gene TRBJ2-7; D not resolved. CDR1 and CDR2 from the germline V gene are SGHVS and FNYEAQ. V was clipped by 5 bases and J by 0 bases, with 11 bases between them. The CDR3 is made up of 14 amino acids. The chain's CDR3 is CASSPRVSSYEQYF. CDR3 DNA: TGTGCCAGCAGCCCCCGAGTGAGCTCCTACGAGCAGTACTTC.

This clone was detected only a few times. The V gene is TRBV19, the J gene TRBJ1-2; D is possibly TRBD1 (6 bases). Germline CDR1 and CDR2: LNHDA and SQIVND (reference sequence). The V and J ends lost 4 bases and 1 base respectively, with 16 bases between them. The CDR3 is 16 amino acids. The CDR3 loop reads CASSRGPLQINYGYTF. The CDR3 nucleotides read TGTGCCAGTAGTAGGGGGCCTTTACAGATTAACTATGGCTACACCTTC.

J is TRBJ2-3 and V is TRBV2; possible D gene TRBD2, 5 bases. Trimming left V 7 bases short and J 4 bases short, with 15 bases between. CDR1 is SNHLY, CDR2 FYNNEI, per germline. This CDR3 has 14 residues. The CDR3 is CASTPRRPADTQYF. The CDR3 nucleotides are TGTGCCAGCACTCCGCGGAGGCCGGCAGATACGCAGTATTTT.

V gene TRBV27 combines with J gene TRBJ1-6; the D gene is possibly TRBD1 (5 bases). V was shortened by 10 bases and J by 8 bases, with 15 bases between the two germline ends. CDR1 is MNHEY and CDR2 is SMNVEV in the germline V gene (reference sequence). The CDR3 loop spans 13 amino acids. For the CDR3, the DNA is TGTGCCACCTGGGGGAGGGTGGATTCACCCCTCCACTTT. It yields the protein CATWGRVDSPLHF.

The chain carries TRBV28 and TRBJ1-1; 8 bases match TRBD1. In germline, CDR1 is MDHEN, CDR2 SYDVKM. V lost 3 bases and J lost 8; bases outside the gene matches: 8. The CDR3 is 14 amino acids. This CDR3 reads CASSFSDRGQEAFF. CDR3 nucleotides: TGTGCCAGCAGTTTCTCCGACAGGGGCCAAGAAGCTTTCTTT.

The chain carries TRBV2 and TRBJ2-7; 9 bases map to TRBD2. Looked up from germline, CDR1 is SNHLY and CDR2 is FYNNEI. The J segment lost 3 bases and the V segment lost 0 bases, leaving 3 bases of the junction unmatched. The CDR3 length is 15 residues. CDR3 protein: CASSEASGSSYEQYF. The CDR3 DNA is TGTGCCAGCAGTGAAGCTAGCGGGAGTAGCTACGAGCAGTACTTC.